The 23 T cell receptor beta chains given below trace back to one sample, sequenced in a study of beta chain features in type 1 diabetes. Study outcomes and limitations: Type 1 diabetes patients had TCRB CDR3s that were shorter (moderately but significantly so) in all four CD4+ subsets.

These TCRs' antigens remain unknown. The study reverse transcribed the entire isolated RNA, so it sequenced expressed TCRB transcripts. Libraries were prepared by immunoSEQ multiplex PCR; TCRdb keeps only in-frame clonotypes and omits some of them. The sample comprises some 350,000 clones, around a tenth of which are singletons, and about 0.64% rests with the top ten. The sample taken for sequencing was central memory CD4+ T cells from blood. All receptors come from a man aged 30 to 39 with type 1 diabetes.

The CDR3, as DNA: TGTGCCAGCAGTTACTCGGGGCAGGGGCGCACAGATACGCAGTATTTT. Translating it yields CASSYSGQGRTDTQYF. V is TRBV6-5 and J is TRBJ2-3; TRBD1 might be the D (6 bases). The length of the CDR3 is 16 residues. With 0 bases removed from V and 1 base from J, the gap between germline ends came to 11 bases. Germline assignment: CDR1 MNHEY and CDR2 SVGAGI.

The sample holds a few counts of this clone. This chain uses TRBV7-2 with TRBJ2-1; the D gene is possibly TRBD2 (5 bases). V dropped 1 base and J dropped 8 bases, with 15 bases sitting between them. The CDR3 is made up of 15 amino acids. Germline loops: CDR1 SGHTA, CDR2 FQGNSA. The CDR3 spells CASSLEPSLIDEQFF. Written as DNA, the CDR3 is TGTGCCAGCAGCTTAGAACCTAGCTTGATCGATGAGCAGTTCTTC.

The V gene is TRBV7-9, the J gene TRBJ2-3; D is possibly TRBD2 (7 bases). The length of the CDR3 is 14 residues. Per the germline V gene, CDR1 is SEHNR and CDR2 is FQNEAQ (reference sequence). V shed 8 bases and J shed 6 bases, with 18 bases lying between them. In nucleotides, the CDR3 is TGTGCCAGCTCGGTCGGGGGGCCAGGGGATACGCAGTATTTT. Translating gives CASSVGGPGDTQYF.

V usage is TRBV7-6 and J usage is TRBJ1-4; D remains unclear. Trimming stripped 2 bases from V and 10 bases from J, with 14 bases between. The CDR3 contains 14 residues. Germline V lookup: CDR1 SGHVS, CDR2 FNYEAQ. The DNA of the CDR3 is TGTGCCAGCAGCTTAATGAGGTCAGAGGGAAAACTGTTTTTT. As protein: CASSLMRSEGKLFF.

This clone was detected a few times. The rearrangement joins TRBV28 to TRBJ1-2, with D unclear. This CDR3 contains 13 residues. Germline assignment: CDR1 MDHEN and CDR2 SYDVKM. V shed 0 bases and J shed 3 bases, with 5 bases lying between them. The DNA of the CDR3 is TGTGCCAGCAGTTTATGGGCTTACTATGGCTACACCTTC. Protein sequence: CASSLWAYYGYTF.

The chain is built from TRBV2 and TRBJ2-3; 12 nucleotides match TRBD1. J gave up 4 bases and V 7 bases, and 6 bases lay outside the gene matches. The CDR3 is made up of 15 amino acids. Germline V lookup: CDR1 SNHLY, CDR2 FYNNEI. DNA for the CDR3: TGTGCCAGCAAAATGGGACAGGGGGCCGCAGATACGCAGTATTTT. As protein: CASKMGQGAADTQYF.

This clone has more than one count but fewer than ten. The chain links TRBV4-1 to TRBJ2-7; D not certain. The CDR3 covers 15 residues. The V gene lost 1 base and the J gene lost 4 bases, with 14 bases spanning the gap. Germline values: CDR1 MGHRA, CDR2 YSYEKL. The chain's CDR3 is CASSQARTLSYEQYF. CDR3 coding DNA: TGCGCCAGCAGCCAAGCCCGTACCCTTAGTTACGAGCAGTACTTC.

This clone has more than one count but fewer than ten. V and J are TRBV5-4 and TRBJ2-5; D is uncertain. This CDR3 spans 13 amino acids. Germline CDR1 reads SGHNT; CDR2 reads YYREEE (reference sequence). The V end was cut by 3 bases, the J end by 1 base, with 7 bases between. The CDR3 nucleotides are TGTGCCAGCAGCTCATCGATCCAAGAGACCCAGTACTTC. It translates to CASSSSIQETQYF. The variable domain in full, completed from reference TRBV5-4 and TRBJ2-5, reads ETGVTQSPTHLIKTRGQQVTLRCSSQSGHNTVSWYQQALGQGPQFIFQYYREEENGRGNFPPRFSGLQFPNYSSELNVNALELDDSALYLCASSSSIQETQYFGPGTRLLVL.

This clone was counted many times. The V gene is TRBV2, the J gene TRBJ1-2, with D unresolved. Trimming took 3 bases from V and 4 from J, leaving 18 bases between them. Germline V gene data show CDR1 as SNHLY and CDR2 as FYNNEI. The CDR3 runs to 16 residues. CDR3 residues: CASSDPRRAELYGYTF. The DNA of the CDR3 is TGTGCCAGCAGTGACCCCCGACGGGCAGAACTCTATGGCTACACCTTC.

The chain employs TRBV18 and TRBJ2-7; D is perhaps TRBD1 (6 bases). The V end lost 5 bases, the J end lost 2 bases, and 7 bases lay between the germline ends. This CDR3 is built from 12 residues. From germline, CDR1 is KGHSH and CDR2 LQKENI. CDR3 loop: CASSSGAYEQYF. The CDR3 bases are TGTGCCAGCTCATCAGGGGCCTACGAGCAGTACTTC.

In its sample, this clone was seen a few times. The CDR3 nucleotides read TGTGCCAGCAGTCGGACAGGGGTAATTGGTGAGCAGTTCTTC. This encodes CASSRTGVIGEQFF. The gene calls are TRBV6-1 and TRBJ2-1; 9 nucleotides agree with TRBD1. The germline CDR1 and CDR2 sequences are MNHNS and SASEGT. The CDR3 runs to 14 residues. Trimming cost V 5 bases and J 9 bases; bases outside gene matches: 8.

The V call is TRBV5-6, the J call TRBJ1-1; no clear D gene. The CDR3 covers 16 residues. Trimming stripped 1 base from V and 4 bases from J, with 17 bases between. Germline V gives CDR1 SGHDT, CDR2 YYEEEE. The CDR3 sequence is CASSLSGRLLGTEAFF. CDR3 DNA: TGTGCCAGCAGCTTGTCGGGGAGACTACTGGGCACTGAAGCTTTCTTT.

This clone was detected a few times. The chain joins TRBV6-1 to TRBJ2-1; D may be TRBD2 (5 bases). V lost 9 bases and J 0 bases, leaving 15 bases between the germline ends. CDR1 is MNHNS and CDR2 is SASEGT in the germline V gene. The CDR3 totals 15 residues. The CDR3 loop is CARNCSGSSYNEQFF. CDR3 in DNA: TGTGCCAGAAACTGTTCGGGGAGCTCCTACAATGAGCAGTTCTTC.

The sample holds a few counts of this clone. The chain uses TRBV11-2 and TRBJ2-1; 16 bases agree with TRBD2. V lost 4 bases to trimming and J lost 8 bases; unmatched junction nucleotides: 5. The CDR3 is 16 amino acids. The germline V gene has CDR1 SGHAT and CDR2 FQNNGV. CDR3: CASSYGTSGGAYEQFF. In DNA form, the CDR3 reads TGTGCCAGCAGCTACGGGACTAGCGGGGGGGCTTATGAGCAGTTCTTC.

The V gene is TRBV4-2, the J gene TRBJ1-3; a possible D gene is TRBD1 (6 bases). Between the trimmed V and J ends, which lost 0 bases and 0 bases, there was a span of 12 bases. The CDR3 has 17 amino acids. CDR1 and CDR2 (germline): LGHNA, YNFKEQ. The CDR3 DNA follows: TGTGCCAGCAGCCAAGAGTGGGACACCCACTCTGGAAACACCATATATTTT. Protein product: CASSQEWDTHSGNTIYF.

This clone was counted ten times or more. The chain couples TRBV2 to TRBJ2-5; 7 bases line up with TRBD2. This CDR3 has 14 amino acids. Per germline, CDR1 SNHLY and CDR2 FYNNEI. Trimming took 7 bases from V and 3 from J; bases not matched to a gene: 8. The CDR3 nucleotides are TGTGCCAGCATACGAGGAGGGAGGGAAGAGACCCAGTACTTC. Protein sequence: CASIRGGREETQYF.

This clone was seen repeatedly, ten times or more. The V call is TRBV5-4, the J call TRBJ1-3, with TRBD1 matching over 7 bases. This CDR3 is built from 15 residues. J gave up 3 bases and V 2 bases, and 5 bases lay outside the gene matches. Germline V gene data show CDR1 as SGHNT and CDR2 as YYREEE (reference sequence). The CDR3 is CASSLGGGSGNTIYF. CDR3 nucleotide sequence: TGTGCCAGCAGCTTAGGAGGGGGCAGTGGAAACACCATATATTTT.

This clone was observed a handful of times. The chain has TRBV9 and TRBJ2-5; either TRBD1 or TRBD2 may supply D (6 bases each). Per germline, CDR1 SGDLS and CDR2 YYNGEE. Trimming stripped 4 bases from V and 2 bases from J, with 12 bases between. The CDR3 is 14 amino acids. CDR3 region: CASSKRGEQETQYF. Written as DNA, the CDR3 is TGTGCCAGCAGCAAAAGGGGGGAACAAGAGACCCAGTACTTC.

This clone was recorded many times. The genes are TRBV5-6 and TRBJ2-5; TRBD2 agrees at 7 bases. With V trimmed by 0 bases and J by 1 base, 9 bases remained unmatched. Germline V gene data show CDR1 as SGHDT and CDR2 as YYEEEE. CDR3 size: 17 residues. The CDR3 is CASSLAETSLIQETQYF. The CDR3 DNA sequence: TGTGCCAGCAGCTTGGCCGAGACTAGCCTAATCCAAGAGACCCAGTACTTC.

The genes are TRBV29-1 and TRBJ1-1; D ambiguous. The CDR3 length is 12 residues. Trimming removed 3 bases at V and 11 bases at J, with 16 bases between. Germline V CDR1 and CDR2: SQVTM, ANQGSEA. The CDR3 loop reads CSVDSMGSGAFF. The CDR3 DNA sequence: TGCAGCGTTGATAGTATGGGTTCGGGGGCTTTCTTT. Filled out from reference TRBV29-1 and TRBJ1-1, the complete variable domain reads SAVISQKPSRDICQRGTSLTIQCQVDSQVTMMFWYRQQPGQSLTLIATANQGSEATYESGFVIDKFPISRPNLTFSTLTVSNMSPEDSSIYLCSVDSMGSGAFFGQGTRLTVV.

The chain uses TRBV5-1 and TRBJ1-5; D is ambiguous. The CDR3 has 13 amino acids. V lost 2 bases and J 5 bases, leaving 8 bases between the germline ends. CDR1 is SGHRS, CDR2 YFSETQ, per germline. The CDR3 region has the DNA TGCGCCAGCAGCTTCGACGGTTATCAGCCCCAGCATTTT. As protein: CASSFDGYQPQHF.

In its sample, this clone was seen a few times. The V gene is TRBV9, the J gene TRBJ1-5, with 7 bases identical to TRBD1. Trimming took 2 bases from V and 9 from J; bases not matched to a gene: 5. This CDR3 spans 13 amino acids. Germline V gene data show CDR1 as SGDLS and CDR2 as YYNGEE. The CDR3 coding sequence is TGTGCCAGCAGCGTTACAGGGGATGGGCCCCAGCATTTT. Amino acid sequence: CASSVTGDGPQHF.

The J gene is TRBJ1-1, the V gene TRBV6-6; TRBD1 agrees at 10 bases. Trimming took 2 bases from V and 0 from J; bases not matched to a gene: 3. This CDR3 is built from 16 residues. Germline assignment: CDR1 MNHNY and CDR2 SVGAGI (reference sequence). DNA of the CDR3: TGTGCCAGCAGTTACGGGACAGGGGTCCTGAACACTGAAGCTTTCTTT. Protein product: CASSYGTGVLNTEAFF.